The 12 T cell receptor beta chains reported below all come from one sample, sequenced in a study of T cells in localized non-small cell lung cancer. This table comes from immunoSEQ multiplex PCR, and its TCRdb copy is limited to in-frame clones, with some not included. The sample records about 21,000 clones, approximately 91% being singletons. This specimen was peripheral blood mononuclear cells, taken before any cancer treatment. Receptors were obtained from a male donor aged 60 or older with stage II lung adenocarcinoma.

This chain connects TRBV21-1 to TRBJ2-7. TRBV21-1 is a pseudogene locus. CDR3 size: 15 residues. CDR3 sequence reads: CASSKLGSSSYEQYF. The CDR3 DNA follows: TGTGCCAGCAGCAAACTGGGGTCTAGCTCCTACGAGCAGTACTTC.

CDR3 sequence (DNA): TGTGCCAGCACGGTGCAGGCCAATCAGCCCCAGCATTTT. Translation gives CASTVQANQPQHF. This rearrangement joins TRBV6-1 to TRBJ1-5, with D unclear. CDR1 MNHNS and CDR2 SASEGT come from the germline V gene. V was shortened by 7 bases and J by 3 bases, with 10 bases between the two germline ends. This CDR3 has 13 amino acids.

V is TRBV2 and J is TRBJ2-1, with 14 bases matching TRBD2. Germline CDR1 is SNHLY and CDR2 is FYNNEI. The length of the CDR3 is 15 residues. V lost 6 bases and J lost 8; bases outside the gene matches: 6. Here the CDR3 reads CASRAPGLAGDEQFF. CDR3 coding DNA: TGTGCCAGCAGGGCCCCGGGACTAGCGGGAGATGAGCAGTTCTTC.

The chain links TRBV2 to TRBJ2-4; D ambiguous. The length of the CDR3 is 20 residues. Germline V gene sequence: CDR1 SNHLY, CDR2 FYNNEI. V shed 0 bases and J shed 3 bases, with 24 bases lying between them. The DNA for the CDR3 is TGTGCCAGCAGTGAAGCGGCCCCGGGTCTGTTTAACCCGGGCAAAAACATTCAGTACTTC. Translating it yields CASSEAAPGLFNPGKNIQYF.

This clone was observed once. The genes are TRBV10-1 and TRBJ1-6; D is ambiguous. Germline V gives CDR1 WNHNN, CDR2 SYGVQD (reference sequence). Trimming left V 2 bases short and J 7 bases short, with 6 bases between. This CDR3 has 13 amino acids. This chain's CDR3 is CASSENGNSPLHF. CDR3 bases: TGCGCCAGCAGTGAGAACGGAAATTCACCCCTCCACTTT.

The V and J genes are TRBV28 and TRBJ1-1; D is possibly TRBD1 (5 bases). This CDR3 is 12 amino acids long. Deletions cut 7 bases from V and 0 bases from J, with 6 bases between. Germline CDR1 reads MDHEN; CDR2 reads SYDVKM. CDR3 nucleotides: TGTGCCAGCATGACAGTGAACACTGAAGCTTTCTTT. As protein: CASMTVNTEAFF.

CDR3 bases: TGTGCCAGCAGCGAGACAGGAGGGGGAGATACGCAGTATTTT. It translates to CASSETGGGDTQYF. This sequence joins TRBV9 and TRBJ2-3, with D possibly being TRBD1 or TRBD2 (6 bases each). V was trimmed by 3 bases and J by 5 bases, leaving 13 bases between them. Germline lookup yields CDR1 SGDLS and CDR2 YYNGEE. This CDR3 has 14 residues.

V usage is TRBV2 and J usage is TRBJ2-7; tentative D call: TRBD1 (5 bases). The CDR3 contains 14 residues. V was trimmed by 8 bases and J by 2 bases, leaving 16 bases between them. Per the germline V gene, CDR1 is SNHLY and CDR2 is FYNNEI. In nucleotides, the CDR3 is TGTGCCAGCTGGGGCACCAACCCCCCCTACGAGCAGTACTTC. Translation: CASWGTNPPYEQYF.

The chain has TRBV7-6 and TRBJ2-7, with D perhaps TRBD1 (5 bases). V was cut by 1 base and J by 3 bases, with 10 bases left in between. The CDR3 is 14 amino acids. CDR1 and CDR2 (germline): SGHVS, FNYEAQ. The CDR3 DNA follows: TGTGCCAGCAGCTTAGACGCAGGGAACTACGAGCAGTACTTC. Protein sequence: CASSLDAGNYEQYF. The full variable domain, its missing parts supplied by reference TRBV7-6 and TRBJ2-7, is GAGVSQSPRYKVTKRGQDVALRCDPISGHVSLYWYRQALGQGPEFLTYFNYEAQQDKSGLPNDRFSAERPEGSISTLTIQRTEQRDSAMYRCASSLDAGNYEQYFGPGTRLTVT.

The chain is built from TRBV28 and TRBJ1-1; 10 positions agree with TRBD1. The junction had 9 bases not matched to a gene; V was cut back by 4 bases and J by 1 base. Germline assignment: CDR1 MDHEN and CDR2 SYDVKM. There are 17 residues in the CDR3. The CDR3 DNA reads TGTGCCAGCAGTTCGTCCGGGACAGGGGCAGGGAACACTGAAGCTTTCTTT. This codes for CASSSSGTGAGNTEAFF.

The CDR3, as DNA: TGTGCCAGTACCCCGGGTACTATATCCGATACGCAGTATTTT. This sequence encodes CASTPGTISDTQYF. This rearrangement joins TRBV19 to TRBJ2-3; D uncertain. Germline CDR1 LNHDA, CDR2 SQIVND (reference sequence). Trimming pared 7 bases from V and 6 bases from J, leaving 17 bases between. The CDR3 is made up of 14 amino acids.

The rearrangement joins TRBV5-8 to TRBJ1-6, with 9 nucleotides matching TRBD1. The CDR3 is made up of 16 amino acids. CDR1 is SGHTS, CDR2 YDEGEE, per germline. V lost 2 bases to trimming and J lost 3 bases; unmatched junction nucleotides: 3. CDR3 in amino acids: CASSFSTGGYNSPLHF. Written as DNA, the CDR3 is TGTGCCAGCAGCTTCTCGACAGGGGGCTATAATTCACCCCTCCACTTT.